The TCR beta chain under discussion was sequenced for a study of regulatory T cells in long-lasting Graves disease. Study-wide results and caveats: Persistent disease samples used TRBV28, TRBJ1-2 and TRBJ2-5 preferentially.

The germline V gene has CDR1 MDHEN and CDR2 SYDVKM. Unmatched junction bases numbered 8, after V lost 7 bases and J lost 3 bases. CDR3 length: 14 amino acids. This clonotype has ten or more counts. Its specificity is not known. Noted time point: newly diagnosed GD, antithyroid drugs for less than 3 months. Extracted RNA from PBMCs served as the source of the TCR library. An endocrinology department located in Xi'an, China, was where the patients came from. CDR3 regions were amplified by Arm-PCR using iRepertoire HTBI primers to build TCR beta libraries. TCRdb re-called the multiplex PCR reads with MiXCR, one entry per CDR3 protein. Of approximately 400,000 distinct CDR3 sequences listed, 10% to 15% are singletons. These data are also associated with another study on T cells in Graves' hyperthyroidism and ophthalmopathy. This second study says: The TCR CDR3 first-round RT-PCR relied on the HTBI primer set.

This clonotype was obtained from a woman between 18 and 29 years old with Graves disease. The material was peripheral blood mononuclear cells (PBMCs), obtained at new diagnosis, from a patient treated with antithyroid drugs. The rearrangement links TRBV28 to TRBJ1-1; 7 positions agree with TRBD1. The CDR3 region has the DNA TGTGCCAGCAATCCCGCAGGGGGGGACACTGAAGCTTTCTTT. As protein: CASNPAGGDTEAFF. Based on the CDR3 plus reference TRBV28 and TRBJ1-1, the full variable domain is DVKVTQSSRYLVKRTGEKVFLECVQDMDHENMFWYRQDPGLGLRLIYFSYDVKMKEKGDIPEGYSVSREKKERFSLILESASTNQTSMYLCASNPAGGDTEAFFGQGTRLTVV.